The text below deals with one TCR beta chain. The antigen remains undetermined. This CDR3 contains 19 residues. Germline trimming cut 0 bases from V and 8 bases from J; bases unmatched to any gene: 14. The germline V gene encodes CDR1 MGHRA and CDR2 YSYEKL. The data stem from a study of radiotherapy plus CTLA-4 blockade in lung cancer. Study-wide background: For 15% to 20% of patients, objective responses occurred, and about 30% had disease control. Study outcomes and limitations: Subsequent to radiotherapy plus ipilimumab, tumor-derived TCR clones underwent expansion in blood.

Sequencing used immunoSEQ multiplex PCR; TCRdb keeps in-frame clones, though not all of them. This sample has about 87,000 clones, with approximately 86% found just once. The specimen was peripheral blood, collected from a patient treated with radiotherapy plus ipilimumab. The receptor was derived from a human donor with non-small cell lung cancer that progressed on radiotherapy plus ipilimumab. This chain joins TRBV4-1 and TRBJ2-1; the match to TRBD2 covers 12 bases. The DNA for the CDR3 is TGCGCCAGCAGCCAAGAAGGCCCCCTGACTAGCGGGAGTTCGGATGAGCAGTTCTTC. It is translated as CASSQEGPLTSGSSDEQFF.